A selection of T cell receptor beta chains follows, all from one sample in a study of immune evolution from preneoplasia to lung adenocarcinoma. Only in-frame clones appear in the TCRdb table, and some are missing; sequencing was by immunoSEQ multiplex PCR. The sample shows about 21,000 clones, over 70% of them seen only once. Sequencing was carried out using FFPE invasive lung adenocarcinoma tissue. Receptor source: a person aged 60 to 70 with lung adenocarcinoma. CDR3s include the opening cysteine and the closing phenylalanine or tryptophan. The order of the fields is V gene, D gene, clone size, J gene, CDR3 protein, CDR3 DNA. The D gene is left open where the match is weak. Where a row states a size, it is once, few, many or the class of an expanded clone; other rows omit it.

TRBV7-6,NA,NA,TRBJ2-5,CASSLAQETQYF,TGTGCCAGCAGCTTAGCCCAAGAGACCCAGTACTTC
TRBV27,TRBD2,NA,TRBJ2-5,CASRGLAGGRSRETQYF,TGTGCCAGCAGGGGACTAGCGGGAGGGAGGAGTAGGGAGACCCAGTACTTC
TRBV6-4,TRBD1,NA,TRBJ2-1,CASSFYQGQGEQFF,TGTGCCAGCAGTTTTTACCAAGGACAGGGCGAGCAGTTCTTC
TRBV18,NA,NA,TRBJ2-7,CASSPPNKEYEQYF,TGTGCCAGCTCACCACCGAATAAGGAGTACGAGCAGTACTTC
TRBV7-8,NA,NA,TRBJ2-5,CASSPNDHLQETQYF,TGTGCCAGCAGCCCCAACGACCACTTACAAGAGACCCAGTACTTC
TRBV18,TRBD2,NA,TRBJ2-7,CASSPSGTSGLEQYF,TGTGCCAGCTCACCCTCCGGGACTAGCGGGCTCGAGCAGTACTTC
TRBV5-1,NA,NA,TRBJ2-5,CASSPRTGETQYF,TGCGCCAGCAGCCCCCGGACGGGAGAGACCCAGTACTTC
TRBV7-9,NA,NA,TRBJ1-2,CASSLKNQGNTF,TGTGCCAGCAGCTTAAAGAATCAGGGAAACACCTTC
TRBV28,NA,NA,TRBJ1-5,CASRGRGNQPQHF,TGTGCCAGCAGGGGAAGGGGGAATCAGCCCCAGCATTTT
TRBV7-9,NA,NA,TRBJ1-2,CASSLQGFGYGYTF,TGTGCCAGCAGCTTACAAGGGTTTGGCTATGGCTACACCTTC
TRBV9,NA,NA,TRBJ2-2,CASSSEGQPNTGELFF,TGTGCCAGCAGCTCCGAGGGACAACCGAACACCGGGGAGTTGTTTTTT
TRBV27,NA,NA,TRBJ1-2,CASSLTPPANYGYTF,TGTGCCAGCAGTTTAACCCCACCGGCTAACTATGGCTACACCTTC
TRBV11-2,NA,NA,TRBJ2-7,CASSLVPSEEQYF,TGTGCCAGCAGCTTAGTCCCGTCGGAGGAGCAGTACTTC
TRBV30,NA,NA,TRBJ2-5,CAWTPPLMGETQYF,TGTGCCTGGACCCCGCCACTGATGGGGGAGACCCAGTACTTC
TRBV6-4,NA,NA,TRBJ2-5,CASSYQGGIQETQYF,TGTGCCAGCAGTTACCAGGGCGGGATTCAAGAGACCCAGTACTTC
TRBV2,NA,NA,TRBJ1-1,CASSPVQGMNTEAFF,TGTGCCAGCAGTCCTGTTCAGGGGATGAACACTGAAGCTTTCTTT
TRBV4-2,NA,NA,TRBJ2-7,CASSQDYRELFPYEQYF,TGTGCCAGCAGCCAAGATTACCGGGAGCTATTCCCCTACGAGCAGTACTTC
TRBV19,TRBD2,NA,TRBJ2-7,CASSTASGSSYEQYF,TGTGCCAGTAGTACCGCTAGCGGTAGCTCCTACGAGCAGTACTTC
TRBV4-1,TRBD2,NA,TRBJ2-7,CASSQDGGRANYEQYF,TGCGCCAGCAGCCAAGATGGCGGGAGGGCGAACTACGAGCAGTACTTC
TRBV5-1,NA,NA,TRBJ2-3,CASSTGYTDTQYF,TGCGCCAGCAGCACGGGGTACACAGATACGCAGTATTTT
TRBV7-2,NA,NA,TRBJ1-5,CASSLSGTNNQPQHF,TGTGCCAGCAGCTTGTCGGGGACTAACAATCAGCCCCAGCATTTT
TRBV7-3,NA,NA,TRBJ2-7,CASSLGLRDHEQYF,TGTGCCAGCAGCCTCGGACTCAGGGACCACGAGCAGTACTTC
TRBV5-1,NA,NA,TRBJ2-7,CASSSPSGTRYF,TGCGCCAGCAGCTCTCCCTCCGGGACACGGTACTTC
TRBV9,NA,NA,TRBJ1-2,CASSQSPSDSRSGYTF,TGTGCCAGCAGCCAGAGCCCCTCGGACAGCCGGAGTGGCTACACCTTC
TRBV7-2,NA,once,TRBJ2-1,CASSFKGGVSEQFF,TGTGCCAGCAGCTTCAAGGGGGGAGTTAGTGAGCAGTTCTTC
TRBV6-6,TRBD1,NA,TRBJ2-7,CASSLRGGARGEQYF,TGTGCCAGCTCTTTGAGAGGGGGCGCACGTGGCGAGCAGTACTTC
TRBV7-9,NA,once,TRBJ2-1,CASSPWGDEQFF,TGTGCCAGCAGCCCTTGGGGCGATGAGCAGTTCTTC
TRBV6-6,NA,NA,TRBJ2-1,CASTTDTNEQFF,TGTGCCAGCACCACCGACACAAATGAGCAGTTCTTC
TRBV6-1,NA,once,TRBJ2-7,CASSVGQPEQYF,TGTGCCAGCAGTGTTGGGCAACCCGAGCAGTACTTC
TRBV4-2,NA,NA,TRBJ2-2,CASRGLQNTGELFF,TGTGCCAGCAGGGGACTCCAAAACACCGGGGAGCTGTTTTTT
TRBV4-1,NA,NA,TRBJ2-1,CASSQDHQTSYNEQFF,TGCGCCAGCAGCCAAGATCATCAGACTAGCTACAATGAGCAGTTCTTC
TRBV19,TRBD1,NA,TRBJ2-3,CASSNGWGTGGQRDTQYF,TGTGCCAGTAGTAATGGCTGGGGGACAGGGGGGCAGAGAGATACGCAGTATTTT
TRBV9,NA,NA,TRBJ2-5,CASSVAAGGQETQYF,TGTGCCAGCAGCGTAGCTGCGGGGGGACAGGAGACCCAGTACTTC